This T cell receptor beta chain was sequenced in a study of shared clonotypes between healthy human individuals. Overall study results and limits: With few donors, the genetic and exposure-history diversity represented was limited. On the whole, naive subsets had larger estimated richness than memory subsets had.

A note on this clone: Its matching antigen is unknown.

Splitting of each subset's genomic DNA was done evenly across several immunoSEQ plates. The assay was immunoSEQ multiplex PCR, and TCRdb's table has in-frame clones only and misses some. In the table there are 600,000 to 800,000 clones, 72% of which are singletons. The CDR3 runs 14 residues. The V gene lost 6 bases and the J gene lost 2 bases, with 14 bases spanning the gap. Germline V gene lookup returns CDR1 MDHEN and CDR2 SYDVKM. This sequence originates from a woman in her 30s in good health. Specimen: memory CD4+ T cells sorted from blood. The subset denotes: CD45RA-negative fraction. The J gene is TRBJ2-7, the V gene TRBV28; the D gene could be TRBD1 or TRBD2 (7 bases each). Here the CDR3 reads CASSQGGETYEQYF. The CDR3 DNA is TGTGCCAGCAGCCAGGGGGGGGAAACCTACGAGCAGTACTTC. The entire variable domain, with the rest obtained from reference TRBV28 and TRBJ2-7, is as follows: DVKVTQSSRYLVKRTGEKVFLECVQDMDHENMFWYRQDPGLGLRLIYFSYDVKMKEKGDIPEGYSVSREKKERFSLILESASTNQTSMYLCASSQGGETYEQYFGPGTRLTVT.